The 25 T cell receptor beta chains below all came from one sample that was sequenced in a study of glioma-infiltrating T cells. The iRepertoire nested amplicon-rescue multiplex PCR amplified TCR alpha and beta CDR3s from RNA. Each CDR3 protein is one row after TCRdb ran MiXCR on the multiplex PCR reads. This table has some 150,000 distinct CDR3 sequences, 39% appearing once. The sequenced sample consisted of glioma tissue, nonneoplastic brain tissue, or PBMCs (not recorded which). These receptors were taken from a human donor with low-grade glioma or glioblastoma, undergoing nonglioma brain surgery, or in good health (not recorded which).

This chain uses TRBV4-1 with TRBJ1-5; no clear D gene. The CDR3 has 16 residues. V lost 0 bases and J 1 base, leaving 10 bases between the germline ends. Germline CDR1 MGHRA, CDR2 YSYEKL. Here the CDR3 DNA reads TGCGCCAGCAGCCAAGATGGGTTTAGGAGCAATCAGCCCCAGCATTTT. Translation: CASSQDGFRSNQPQHF.

J is TRBJ2-7 and V is TRBV20-1; D might be TRBD1 (5 bases). The germline gives CDR1 DFQATT, CDR2 SNEGSKA (reference sequence). The CDR3 has 13 residues. V lost 1 base and J lost 2, with 9 bases in between. The CDR3 nucleotides read TGCAGTGCTAGAGGGGGCGAAACCTACGAGCAGTACTTC. Translating it yields CSARGGETYEQYF.

V gene TRBV12-3 or TRBV12-4 combines with J gene TRBJ2-7; D gene ambiguous. The length of the CDR3 is 13 residues. The V gene lost 1 base and the J gene lost 4 bases, with 8 bases spanning the gap. CDR3 residues: CASSLDSGYEQYF. The CDR3 bases are TGTGCCAGCAGTTTAGATTCCGGTTACGAGCAGTACTTC.

The genes are TRBV6-1 and TRBJ2-7, with TRBD1 identical over 8 bases. Germline V gene lookup returns CDR1 MNHNS and CDR2 SASEGT. This CDR3 is built from 14 residues. Trimming cost V 6 bases and J 4 bases; bases outside gene matches: 8. The CDR3 nucleotides are TGTGCCAGCAGAATGGACAGGGTCTCATACGAGCAGTACTTC. This sequence encodes CASRMDRVSYEQYF.

This clonotype has a count of ten or more. The rearrangement links TRBV27 to TRBJ2-3, with D hard to call. The V end was cut by 8 bases, the J end by 9 bases, with 12 bases between. The CDR3 totals 11 residues. CDR1 is MNHEY, CDR2 SMNVEV, per germline (reference sequence). CDR3 bases: TGTGCCAGCGGCGACTCAAGAACGCAGTATTTT. It encodes CASGDSRTQYF.

Of note for this clonotype: The conserved phenylalanine or tryptophan normally closing the CDR3 is absent here, so this likely arose from a read error. V is TRBV24-1 and J is TRBJ2-3; 7 bases agree with TRBD1. Germline loops: CDR1 KGHDR, CDR2 SFDVKD. This CDR3 spans 14 amino acids. The trim removed 9 bases at V and 2 bases at J, leaving 7 bases unmatched. The CDR3 sequence: CATRGQDLTDTQYS. The DNA for the CDR3 is TGTGCCACCCGAGGACAGGACCTCACAGATACGCAGTATTCT.

At least ten counts were recorded for this clonotype. The gene calls are TRBV6-6 and TRBJ2-7; D assignment may be TRBD1 or TRBD2 (5 bases each). The length of the CDR3 is 15 residues. V was trimmed by 0 bases and J by 2 bases, leaving 11 bases between them. Germline CDR1 and CDR2: MNHNY and SVGAGI (reference sequence). CDR3 coding DNA: TGTGCCAGCAGTTACTCGAGGGGTATCGCCTACGAGCAGTACTTC. It yields the protein CASSYSRGIAYEQYF.

This clonotype was detected a few times. The chain combines TRBV18 with TRBJ1-1; 7 bases fit TRBD1. The CDR3 loop spans 14 amino acids. V lost 3 bases and J lost 5; bases outside the gene matches: 6. Per the germline V gene, CDR1 is KGHSH and CDR2 is LQKENI. CDR3 bases: TGTGCCAGCTCACCCCAGGGGGGGAGGACTGAAGCTTTCTTT. Protein: CASSPQGGRTEAFF. The variable domain in full, with the rest retrieved from reference TRBV18 and TRBJ1-1, is NAGVMQNPRHLVRRRGQEARLRCSPMKGHSHVYWYRQLPEEGLKFMVYLQKENIIDESGMPKERFSAEFPKEGPSILRIQQVVRGDSAAYFCASSPQGGRTEAFFGQGTRLTVV.

This chain uses TRBV6-1 with TRBJ1-1; D gene uncertain. Looked up from germline, CDR1 is MNHNS and CDR2 is SASEGT. Trimming shortened V by 7 bases and J by 0 bases, and 9 bases separated the two germline ends. The CDR3 runs 13 residues. This chain's CDR3 is CASTPSVNTEAFF. DNA of the CDR3: TGTGCCAGCACCCCATCGGTGAACACTGAAGCTTTCTTT.

The V gene is TRBV28, the J gene TRBJ2-7; the match to TRBD2 covers 8 bases. Per germline, CDR1 MDHEN and CDR2 SYDVKM. There are 13 residues in the CDR3. The V gene end was trimmed by 10 bases and the J gene end by 4 bases; junction bases not matched to a gene: 9. The CDR3: CATETGLAYEQYF. The CDR3, as DNA: TGTGCCACCGAAACTGGACTAGCTTACGAGCAGTACTTC.

The V call is TRBV4-2, the J call TRBJ1-1, with 11 bases lining up with TRBD1. Per germline, CDR1 LGHNA and CDR2 YNFKEQ. The length of the CDR3 is 19 residues. V was pared by 0 bases and J by 0 bases, with 9 bases of the junction left unmatched. The DNA of the CDR3 is TGTGCCAGCAGCCAAGAATGGACAGGGGGCTATACATTGAACACTGAAGCTTTCTTT. Protein: CASSQEWTGGYTLNTEAFF.

There are a few counts of this clonotype. Relative to the germline gene, one junction end is altered; a read error may explain this. V is TRBV4-2 and J is TRBJ2-1, with 7 bases that match TRBD1. The germline CDR1 and CDR2 sequences are LGHNA and YNFKEQ. The length of the CDR3 is 15 residues. The CDR3 protein is CASSQDKTGYSEQFF. CDR3 DNA sequence: TGTGCCAGCAGCCAAGATAAGACAGGGTACAGTGAGCAGTTCTTC.

This rearrangement joins TRBV28 to TRBJ1-2; 9 nucleotides agree with TRBD1. Trimming removed 2 bases from V and 4 bases from J; junction bases left unmatched: 8. Germline loops: CDR1 MDHEN, CDR2 SYDVKM. The CDR3 has 16 residues. This CDR3 reads CASSLGTGREFYGYTF. The CDR3, as DNA: TGTGCCAGCAGTTTAGGGACAGGGCGTGAATTCTATGGCTACACCTTC.

This clonotype was observed a handful of times. The rearrangement uses TRBV20-1 and TRBJ1-2; D gene unclear. CDR1 and CDR2 (germline): DFQATT, SNEGSKA (reference sequence). V shed 1 base and J shed 2 bases, with 5 bases lying between them. CDR3 length equals 12 residues. DNA for the CDR3: TGCAGTGCTAGAGTAGGGAACTATGGCTACACCTTC. It encodes CSARVGNYGYTF.

This sequence joins TRBV10-3 and TRBJ2-7, with 7 bases that match TRBD1. The length of the CDR3 is 11 residues. After removal of 11 bases from V and 4 bases from J, the junction contained 5 bases not matched to a gene. The germline CDR1 and CDR2 sequences are ENHRY and SYGVKD. The CDR3 is CASGTAYEQYF. The CDR3 DNA reads as TGTGCCTCCGGGACAGCATACGAGCAGTACTTC.

This clonotype was observed a few times. V and J are TRBV6-1 and TRBJ2-1; D is perhaps TRBD1 or TRBD2 (5 bases each). The CDR3 totals 15 residues. Trimming took off 4 bases at V and 4 bases at J, with 14 bases between the two ends. Germline V CDR1 and CDR2: MNHNS, SASEGT. The DNA for the CDR3 is TGTGCCAGCAGTGGATCCGGGACGACATACAATGAGCAGTTCTTC. This gives the protein CASSGSGTTYNEQFF.

This clonotype was picked up a small number of times. This chain connects TRBV3-1 to TRBJ1-2; D is ambiguous. CDR1 LGHDT and CDR2 YNNKEL come from the germline V gene (reference sequence). V lost 1 base, J lost 4 bases, and 10 bases lay in between. CDR3 length equals 14 residues. The CDR3 DNA follows: TGTGCCAGCAGCCAAGTGAAAGCATCCTATGGCTACACCTTC. The encoded protein is CASSQVKASYGYTF.

The table lists this clonotype with a few counts. This sequence joins TRBV7-9 and TRBJ2-7, with TRBD1 identical over 10 bases. Trimming cost V 4 bases and J 5 bases; bases outside gene matches: 8. Germline CDR1 and CDR2: SEHNR and FQNEAQ (reference sequence). The CDR3 totals 15 residues. This CDR3 is CASSSRDRGVHEQYF. CDR3 coding DNA: TGTGCCAGCAGCTCCCGGGACAGGGGCGTCCACGAGCAGTACTTC.

The V and J genes are TRBV19 and TRBJ2-3; 8 positions agree with TRBD2. Germline CDR1 is LNHDA and CDR2 is SQIVND (reference sequence). CDR3 length: 15 residues. Losses at the gene ends were 11 bases for V and 2 bases for J; bases not matched to a gene: 12. The CDR3: CASRRGTRVTDTQYF. CDR3 sequence (DNA): TGTGCCTCTCGAAGAGGGACTAGAGTCACAGATACGCAGTATTTT.

This clonotype was counted only a few times. The CDR3 DNA reads as TGCAGTGCCCCGTCGGAACCGGGACTAGTCTACAATGAGCAGTTCTTC. The encoded protein is CSAPSEPGLVYNEQFF. V gene TRBV20-1 combines with J gene TRBJ2-1; 8 nucleotides align to TRBD2. This CDR3 contains 16 residues. V trimming: 6 bases; J trimming: 3 bases; junction bases outside the gene matches: 13. The germline gives CDR1 DFQATT, CDR2 SNEGSKA (reference sequence).

The chain carries TRBV7-8 and TRBJ1-2; unclear D gene. The CDR3 length is 14 residues. Between the trimmed V and J ends, which lost 1 base and 1 base, there was a span of 7 bases. Per germline, CDR1 SGHVS and CDR2 FQNEAQ. This chain's CDR3 is CASSLDRNNYGYTF. The DNA of the CDR3 is TGTGCCAGCAGCTTAGACCGGAATAACTATGGCTACACCTTC. The complete variable domain, with remaining parts taken from reference TRBV7-8 and TRBJ1-2, reads GAGVSQSPRYKVAKRGQDVALRCDPISGHVSLFWYQQALGQGPEFLTYFQNEAQLDKSGLPSDRFFAERPEGSVSTLKIQRTQQEDSAVYLCASSLDRNNYGYTFGSGTRLTVV.

This clonotype occurred a few times. This chain joins TRBV7-9 and TRBJ1-2; unclear D gene. Between the trimmed V and J ends, which lost 1 base and 0 bases, there was a span of 9 bases. CDR3 size: 15 residues. Germline CDR1 is SEHNR and CDR2 is FQNEAQ (reference sequence). The CDR3, as DNA: TGTGCCAGCAGCTTAGTGGGCAGCTCTAACTATGGCTACACCTTC. Its protein is CASSLVGSSNYGYTF.

This chain links TRBV12-3 or TRBV12-4 with TRBJ2-1, with no clear D. The CDR3 has 14 residues. V was shortened by 9 bases and J by 4 bases, with 16 bases between the two germline ends. The CDR3 nucleotides read TGTGCCAGTTCCATTAGGTTGGGTTACAATGAGCAGTTCTTC. As protein: CASSIRLGYNEQFF.

The J gene is TRBJ1-2, the V gene TRBV2, with 7 bases fitting TRBD1. The V segment lost 0 bases and the J segment 0 bases; nucleotides outside the gene matches: 1. This CDR3 region has 15 residues. Germline V lookup: CDR1 SNHLY, CDR2 FYNNEI. The chain's CDR3 is CASSEARGPNYGYTF. The CDR3 region has the DNA TGTGCCAGCAGTGAAGCGAGGGGGCCTAACTATGGCTACACCTTC.

Details on this clonotype: Compared with germline, one end of the junction differs, possibly owing to a read error. The V call is TRBV7-9, the J call TRBJ1-1; possibly TRBD1 for D (5 bases). The CDR3 extends over 15 amino acids. Per germline, CDR1 SEHNR and CDR2 FQNEAQ (reference sequence). The CDR3 coding sequence is TGCGCCAGCAGCTTCTCCGGGACTTCAGACACTGAAGCTTTCTTT. Translating it yields CASSFSGTSDTEAFF.